This TCR beta chain was identified in a study of beta chain features in type 1 diabetes. Findings of the study overall: Type 1 diabetes patients had moderately but significantly shorter TCRB CDR3s in all four CD4+ subsets.

Without exception, sorted populations had purity beyond 95%. On this clone: Its specificity is unknown.

Every isolated RNA sample was fully reverse transcribed, so sequencing captured expressed TCRB transcripts. Libraries were prepared by immunoSEQ multiplex PCR; TCRdb keeps only in-frame clonotypes and omits some of them. The repertoire holds about 160,000 clones, roughly 10% seen once, with about 0.7% in the top ten. In germline, CDR1 is LNHDA, CDR2 SQIVND (reference sequence). The CDR3 totals 14 residues. The V end was cut by 5 bases, the J end by 3 bases, with 11 bases between. The sequenced sample consisted of central memory CD4+ T cells from blood. The chain has TRBV19 and TRBJ1-5; tentatively, D is TRBD1 (6 bases). This receptor was taken from a woman in her 30s with type 1 diabetes. CDR3 coding DNA: TGTGCCAGTAGTGGGGGCCAGATCAATCAGCCCCAGCATTTT. It is translated as CASSGGQINQPQHF.